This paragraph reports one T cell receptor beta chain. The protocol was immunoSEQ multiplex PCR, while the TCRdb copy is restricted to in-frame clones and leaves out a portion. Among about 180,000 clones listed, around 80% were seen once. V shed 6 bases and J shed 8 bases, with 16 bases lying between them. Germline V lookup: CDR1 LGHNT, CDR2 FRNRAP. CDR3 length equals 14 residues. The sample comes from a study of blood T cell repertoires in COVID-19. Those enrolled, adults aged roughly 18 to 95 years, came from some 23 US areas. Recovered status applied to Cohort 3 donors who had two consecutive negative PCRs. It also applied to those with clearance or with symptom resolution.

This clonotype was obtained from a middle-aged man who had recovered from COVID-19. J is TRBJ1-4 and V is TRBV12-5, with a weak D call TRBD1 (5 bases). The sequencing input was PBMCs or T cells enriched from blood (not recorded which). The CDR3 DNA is TGTGCTAGTGGCCGGGACGGCGGGGTGGAAAAACTGTTTTTT. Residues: CASGRDGGVEKLFF.